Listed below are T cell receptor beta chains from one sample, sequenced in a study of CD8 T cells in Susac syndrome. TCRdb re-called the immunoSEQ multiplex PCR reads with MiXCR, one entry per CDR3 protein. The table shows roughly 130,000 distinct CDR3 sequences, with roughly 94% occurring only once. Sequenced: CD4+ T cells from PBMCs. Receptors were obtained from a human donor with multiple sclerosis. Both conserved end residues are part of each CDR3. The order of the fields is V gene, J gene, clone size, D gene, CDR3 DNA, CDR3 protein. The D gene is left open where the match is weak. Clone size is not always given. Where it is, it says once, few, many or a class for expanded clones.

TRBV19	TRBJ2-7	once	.	TGTGCCAGTAGTATTGGAGAATACCACTACGAGCAGTACTTC	CASSIGEYHYEQYF
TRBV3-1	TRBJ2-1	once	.	TGTGCCAGCAGCCGTCAGGACTTTTCTTACAATGAGCAGTTCTTC	CASSRQDFSYNEQFF
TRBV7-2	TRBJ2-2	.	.	TGTGCCAGCAGCTTGACAGGAGGTTCGGGGGAGCTGTTTTTT	CASSLTGGSGELFF
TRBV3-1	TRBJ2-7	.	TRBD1	TGTGCCAGCAGCCACGGACAGGTCGGCGAGCAGTACTTC	CASSHGQVGEQYF
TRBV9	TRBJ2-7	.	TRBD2	TGTGCCAGCAGCGTCCTGGGACTAGCGGGGGTCTACGAGCAGTACTTC	CASSVLGLAGVYEQYF
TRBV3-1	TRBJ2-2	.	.	TGTGCCAGCAGCCAAGATGGGCTTTACACCGGGGAGCTGTTTTTT	CASSQDGLYTGELFF
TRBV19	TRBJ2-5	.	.	TGTGCCAGCCAGGGGGGTCAAGAGACCCAGTACTTC	CASQGGQETQYF
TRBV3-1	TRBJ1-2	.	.	TGTGCCAGCAGCCAAGATCAAACAGGCCGGAGGGTCTATGGCTACACCTTC	CASSQDQTGRRVYGYTF
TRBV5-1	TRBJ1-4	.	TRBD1	TGCGCCAGCAGCTTACAGGGGCCCCCCACTGCAACTAATGAAAAACTGTTTTTT	CASSLQGPPTATNEKLFF
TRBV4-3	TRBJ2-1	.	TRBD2	TGCGCCAGCAGCCAAGGTAGCGGGGCCTACTACAATGAGCAGTTCTTC	CASSQGSGAYYNEQFF
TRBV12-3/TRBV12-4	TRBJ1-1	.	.	TGTGCCAGCCAACCCGAAGGCGGGAGAAGGAACACTGAAGCTTTCTTT	CASQPEGGRRNTEAFF
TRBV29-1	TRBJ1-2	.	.	TGCAGCGTTGAGAACGGCGCTTGGGGCTACACCTTC	CSVENGAWGYTF
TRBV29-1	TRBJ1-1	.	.	TGCAGCGGTGTCCTTCCGGGACACAAGAACACTGAAGCTTTCTTT	CSGVLPGHKNTEAFF
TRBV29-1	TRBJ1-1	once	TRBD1	TGCAGCGTTCGAACAGGGGGAGTGACTGAAGCTTTCTTT	CSVRTGGVTEAFF
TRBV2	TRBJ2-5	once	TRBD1	TGTGCCAGCAGTCAGGACAGGGAGAACTTC	CASSQDRENF
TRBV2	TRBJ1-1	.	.	TGTGTCAGCAGTGTGACAGCGACGAACACTGAAGCTTTCTTT	CVSSVTATNTEAFF
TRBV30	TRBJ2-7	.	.	TGTGCCTGGAGTGTCAACAGCTACGAGCAGTACTTC	CAWSVNSYEQYF
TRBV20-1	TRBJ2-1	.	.	TGCAGTGCTCAGAGGCCGGGAGTAGAGCAGTTCTTC	CSAQRPGVEQFF
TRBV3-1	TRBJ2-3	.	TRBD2	TGTGCCAGCAGCTCCCAGACTAGCGCAGATACGCAGTATTTT	CASSSQTSADTQYF
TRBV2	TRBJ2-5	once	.	TGTGCCACTCGTGGGCAGAACCCCTCCCGGACCCAGTACTTC	CATRGQNPSRTQYF
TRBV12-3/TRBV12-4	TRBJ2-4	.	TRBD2	TGTGCCAGCGCTCTTCAGGGGTCAGGGACTAGCTCTTTC	CASALQGSGTSSF
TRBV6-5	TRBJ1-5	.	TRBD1	TGTGCCAGCAGGGGACAGGTCAATCAGCCCCAGCATTTT	CASRGQVNQPQHF
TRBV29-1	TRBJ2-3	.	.	TGCAGCGTAGGTCTTCCGGGCCGCGGGGCGGATACGCAGTATTTT	CSVGLPGRGADTQYF
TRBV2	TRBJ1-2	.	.	TGTGCCAGCAGTGACAGGGGAGGCTACACCTTC	CASSDRGGYTF
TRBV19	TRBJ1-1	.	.	TGTGCCAGTAGTGCGGACGGCAGGGGAGGCACTGAAGCTTTCTTT	CASSADGRGGTEAFF
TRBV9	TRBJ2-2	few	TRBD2	TGTGCCAGCAGCGTAGGGCTAGCGGGGAGTTTCGGGGAGCTGTTTTTT	CASSVGLAGSFGELFF
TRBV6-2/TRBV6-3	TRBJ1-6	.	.	TGTGCCAGTAGCCACGACGGTAGAGTCTCACCCCTCCACTTT	CASSHDGRVSPLHF
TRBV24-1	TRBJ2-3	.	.	TGTGCCACCAGTGACCGACGGAGAGATACGCAGTATTTT	CATSDRRRDTQYF